These 7 T cell receptor beta chains were sequenced from one sample in a study of blood T cell repertoires in COVID-19. Generated by immunoSEQ multiplex PCR, the TCRdb table keeps only in-frame clones and is missing some. The data contain nearly 250,000 clones, over 75% of them singletons. Sequencing was performed on PBMCs or T cells enriched from blood (not recorded which). The receptors were sampled from a woman in her forties or fifties with acute COVID-19.

This clone was detected only a few times. The chain employs TRBV9 and TRBJ2-7; the D gene is possibly TRBD2 (6 bases). The germline V and J ends were trimmed by 4 bases and 0 bases, with 11 bases remaining between them. CDR1 and CDR2 (germline): SGDLS, YYNGEE. The CDR3 sequence is 14 residues long. The CDR3 protein is CASSRGVDSYEQYF. DNA for the CDR3: TGTGCCAGCAGCCGCGGGGTGGACTCCTACGAGCAGTACTTC. Together with reference TRBV9 and TRBJ2-7, the CDR3 gives the full variable domain: DSGVTQTPKHLITATGQRVTLRCSPRSGDLSVYWYQQSLDQGLQFLIQYYNGEERAKGNILERFSAQQFPDLHSELNLSSLELGDSALYFCASSRGVDSYEQYFGPGTRLTVT.

The CDR3 DNA reads as TGTGCTAGTGGTTTGGTCGACAGGGGGCGGCCTGAAGCTTTCTTT. Translated: CASGLVDRGRPEAFF. The chain recombines TRBV12-5 with TRBJ1-1, with 10 bases fitting TRBD1. The junction had 4 bases not matched to a gene; V was cut back by 0 bases and J by 6 bases. Per the germline V gene, CDR1 is LGHNT and CDR2 is FRNRAP. The CDR3 is 15 amino acids.

The genes are TRBV20-1 and TRBJ1-2; D remains unclear. The length of the CDR3 is 10 residues. V shed 5 bases and J shed 9 bases, with 10 bases lying between them. CDR1 is DFQATT and CDR2 is SNEGSKA in the germline V gene (reference sequence). The DNA of the CDR3 is TGCAGTGCTTACGACATAAGCTACACCTTC. Translated: CSAYDISYTF.

The V and J genes are TRBV19 and TRBJ1-1, with D maybe TRBD1 (6 bases). The CDR3 is made up of 13 amino acids. V was pared by 7 bases and J by 1 base, with 10 bases between. Germline V lookup: CDR1 LNHDA, CDR2 SQIVND (reference sequence). CDR3 in amino acids: CASIPDRNTEAFF. The CDR3 DNA reads TGTGCCAGTATACCGGACAGGAACACTGAAGCTTTCTTT.

The chain employs TRBV19 and TRBJ1-5, with TRBD1 matching 8 bases. V lost 7 bases, J lost 2 bases, and 4 bases stayed unmatched. This CDR3 comprises 14 residues. CDR1 LNHDA and CDR2 SQIVND come from the germline V gene (reference sequence). This CDR3 reads CASTSGQGNQPQHF. DNA of the CDR3: TGTGCCAGTACCTCGGGACAGGGCAATCAGCCCCAGCATTTT.

The rearrangement uses TRBV18 and TRBJ2-5; D is perhaps TRBD1 (6 bases). The V end lost 4 bases, the J end lost 1 base, and 13 bases lay between the germline ends. The CDR3 extends over 15 amino acids. CDR1 and CDR2 (germline): KGHSH, LQKENI. CDR3 amino acids: CASSLRTTGQETQYF. The CDR3, as DNA: TGTGCCAGCTCACTTCGAACGACAGGCCAAGAGACCCAGTACTTC.

CDR3 bases: TGTGCCAGCATTCGCGACAGGGGAGGGTATGGCTACACCTTC. Translation gives CASIRDRGGYGYTF. The J gene is TRBJ1-2, the V gene TRBV6-5; 8 bases fit TRBD1. V shed 7 bases and J 5 bases; nucleotides not matched to a gene: 9. Germline CDR1 and CDR2: MNHEY and SVGAGI. The CDR3 extends over 14 amino acids.